A single sample is the source of the 32 T cell receptor beta chains below, sequenced in a study of CD8+ T cells in alopecia areata. The authors extracted RNA and reverse transcribed it into cDNA as the sequencing template. Assay: immunoSEQ multiplex PCR; the TCRdb copy retains only in-frame clones and omits some. The data hold 90,000 to 120,000 clones, with 84% observed a single time. Indicated treatment: oral pan-JAK inhibitor, 5-10 mg twice daily. The input for sequencing was CD8+ T cells sorted from blood, taken at week 24, from a patient treated with tofacitinib. Receptors were obtained from a human donor with alopecia areata.

The chain links TRBV27 to TRBJ2-3; 9 bases agree with TRBD1. From germline, CDR1 is MNHEY and CDR2 SMNVEV (reference sequence). V lost 6 bases, J lost 4 bases, and 8 bases stayed unmatched. The CDR3 has 15 residues. CDR3 DNA sequence: TGTGCCAGCAGAATCACCGGGACAGGGTCAGATACGCAGTATTTT. It translates to CASRITGTGSDTQYF.

The V gene is TRBV11-3, the J gene TRBJ2-2; the match to TRBD1 covers 7 bases. The CDR3 covers 16 residues. The V gene's germline CDR1 is SGHNT and CDR2 YENEEA. The V gene end was trimmed by 7 bases and the J gene end by 0 bases; junction bases not matched to a gene: 8. CDR3 nucleotide sequence: TGTGCCAGCACCCAAAGGGACAGCGCGAACACCGGGGAGCTGTTTTTT. It specifies CASTQRDSANTGELFF.

The chain recombines TRBV11-2 with TRBJ1-1; tentative D call: TRBD1 (6 bases). V was trimmed by 3 bases and J by 0 bases, leaving 17 bases between them. Germline V gives CDR1 SGHAT, CDR2 FQNNGV. The CDR3 sequence is 17 residues long. The CDR3 DNA reads as TGTGCCAGCAGCTTGAGGCAGGGGATTATAATGAACACTGAAGCTTTCTTT. Its protein is CASSLRQGIIMNTEAFF. Based on the CDR3 plus reference TRBV11-2 and TRBJ1-1, the full variable domain is EAGVAQSPRYKIIEKRQSVAFWCNPISGHATLYWYQQILGQGPKLLIQFQNNGVVDDSQLPKDRFSAERLKGVDSTLKIQPAKLEDSAVYLCASSLRQGIIMNTEAFFGQGTRLTVV.

This chain joins TRBV6-6 and TRBJ2-3; 7 positions match TRBD2. The CDR3 spans 16 residues. Looked up from germline, CDR1 is MNHNY and CDR2 is SVGAGI (reference sequence). After removal of 8 bases from V and 0 bases from J, the junction contained 11 bases not matched to a gene. This CDR3 is CASLPASGASTDTQYF. The CDR3 DNA sequence: TGTGCCAGCCTCCCGGCTAGCGGAGCTAGCACAGATACGCAGTATTTT.

V is TRBV27 and J is TRBJ2-7, with D perhaps TRBD2 (5 bases). CDR1 MNHEY and CDR2 SMNVEV come from the germline V gene (reference sequence). Between the trimmed V and J ends, which lost 3 bases and 3 bases, there was a span of 9 bases. This CDR3 region has 13 residues. This CDR3 is CASSLSGSYEQYF. DNA of the CDR3: TGTGCCAGCAGTTTGTCTGGGAGCTACGAGCAGTACTTC.

The rearrangement uses TRBV15 and TRBJ2-7; 7 bases agree with TRBD1. Per the germline V gene, CDR1 is LNHNV and CDR2 is YYDKDF (reference sequence). V shed 0 bases, J shed 2 bases, and the junction held 4 bases outside the gene matches. This CDR3 has 15 residues. CDR3 in amino acids: CATSRDQGVTYEQYF. Written as DNA, the CDR3 is TGTGCCACCAGCAGAGACCAGGGGGTAACCTACGAGCAGTACTTC.

This chain connects TRBV4-1 to TRBJ2-5; TRBD1 agrees at 9 bases. The germline gives CDR1 MGHRA, CDR2 YSYEKL. This CDR3 region has 15 residues. Losses at the gene ends were 4 bases for V and 5 bases for J; bases not matched to a gene: 8. The chain's CDR3 is CASSLGQGVEETQYF. CDR3 coding DNA: TGCGCCAGCAGCCTGGGACAGGGAGTGGAGGAGACCCAGTACTTC.

The genes are TRBV7-2 and TRBJ1-1; no reliable D call. This CDR3 comprises 13 residues. Germline lookup yields CDR1 SGHTA and CDR2 FQGNSA. The germline V and J ends were trimmed by 6 bases and 5 bases, with 13 bases remaining between them. The CDR3 DNA follows: TGTGCCAGCAGTGAAGATTCGGTTACTGAAGCTTTCTTT. It translates to CASSEDSVTEAFF.

The chain carries TRBV7-9 and TRBJ1-6, with unresolved D. Germline CDR1 SEHNR, CDR2 FQNEAQ (reference sequence). Trimming removed 5 bases at V and 6 bases at J, with 14 bases between. This CDR3 is 15 amino acids long. CDR3 bases: TGTGCCAGCAGCCTCAGCCGGGAGGCTAATTCACCCCTCCACTTT. This gives the protein CASSLSREANSPLHF.

The chain couples TRBV5-1 to TRBJ2-2, with TRBD2 identical over 8 bases. This CDR3 contains 17 residues. Germline V gene lookup returns CDR1 SGHRS and CDR2 YFSETQ. V lost 4 bases to trimming and J lost 0 bases; unmatched junction nucleotides: 8. The CDR3 DNA reads TGCGCCAGCAGCCAGTTAGCGGGGTACTCGAACACCGGGGAGCTGTTTTTT. This translates into CASSQLAGYSNTGELFF.

CDR3 residues: CASSHLGQGDTGELFF. For the CDR3, the DNA is TGTGCCAGCAGCCATTTGGGACAGGGGGACACCGGGGAGCTGTTTTTT. This chain links TRBV4-2 with TRBJ2-2, with 11 bases matching TRBD1. With 3 bases clipped from V and 3 bases from J, the junction kept 3 bases outside the gene matches. The CDR3 contains 16 residues. The germline V gene encodes CDR1 LGHNA and CDR2 YNFKEQ.

The rearrangement joins TRBV7-9 to TRBJ1-6; a weak D match, TRBD1 (6 bases). V gave up 7 bases and J gave up 5 bases, with 12 bases separating them. The germline gives CDR1 SEHNR, CDR2 FQNEAQ (reference sequence). The CDR3 contains 14 residues. CDR3 amino acids: CASMTDRHNSPLHF. The CDR3, as DNA: TGTGCCAGCATGACCGACAGGCATAATTCACCCCTCCACTTT.

The chain is built from TRBV7-8 and TRBJ2-7; no reliable D call. The germline V gene has CDR1 SGHVS and CDR2 FQNEAQ. V was pared by 5 bases and J by 2 bases, with 19 bases between. This CDR3 region has 16 residues. The CDR3 is CASSSRSGLPPYEQYF. The CDR3 coding sequence is TGTGCCAGCAGCAGCCGCTCCGGGCTCCCTCCCTACGAGCAGTACTTC.

This rearrangement joins TRBV5-6 to TRBJ2-1, with 7 positions matching TRBD2. The CDR3 length is 14 residues. The germline gives CDR1 SGHDT, CDR2 YYEEEE. After removal of 0 bases from V and 9 bases from J, the junction contained 6 bases not matched to a gene. CDR3 sequence: CASSLGTRFFEQFF. In DNA, the CDR3 is TGTGCCAGCAGCTTGGGGACTAGGTTTTTTGAGCAGTTCTTC. Drawing the rest from reference TRBV5-6 and TRBJ2-1, the complete variable domain is DAGVTQSPTHLIKTRGQQVTLRCSPKSGHDTVSWYQQALGQGPQFIFQYYEEEERQRGNFPDRFSGHQFPNYSSELNVNALLLGDSALYLCASSLGTRFFEQFFGPGTRLTVL.

This clone was found a few times. V usage is TRBV13 and J usage is TRBJ2-1; tentative D call: TRBD1 (6 bases). Germline CDR1 and CDR2: PRHDT and FYEKMQ (reference sequence). Trimming took off 5 bases at V and 2 bases at J, with 13 bases between the two ends. The CDR3 extends over 15 amino acids. The CDR3 loop reads CASSRAGVTYNEQFF. The CDR3 region has the DNA TGTGCCAGCAGCCGAGCAGGGGTCACCTACAATGAGCAGTTCTTC. Together with reference TRBV13 and TRBJ2-1, the CDR3 gives the full variable domain: AAGVIQSPRHLIKEKRETATLKCYPIPRHDTVYWYQQGPGQDPQFLISFYEKMQSDKGSIPDRFSAQQFSDYHSELNMSSLELGDSALYFCASSRAGVTYNEQFFGPGTRLTVL.

The rearrangement joins TRBV7-2 to TRBJ2-3; D unresolved. V was cut by 4 bases and J by 2 bases, with 4 bases left in between. Germline lookup yields CDR1 SGHTA and CDR2 FQGNSA. This CDR3 is 12 amino acids long. CDR3 loop: CASSSYTDTQYF. CDR3 sequence (DNA): TGTGCCAGCAGCTCGTACACAGATACGCAGTATTTT.

The count of this clone is one. The chain joins TRBV30 to TRBJ2-2; D ambiguous. The V gene lost 3 bases and the J gene lost 5 bases, with 10 bases spanning the gap. Germline loops: CDR1 GTSNPN, CDR2 SVGIG (reference sequence). CDR3 length: 13 residues. CDR3 nucleotides: TGTGCCTGGAGGATACTCAGGACCGGGGAGCTGTTTTTT. It specifies CAWRILRTGELFF. Full variable domain (remainder filled in from reference TRBV30 and TRBJ2-2): SQTIHQWPATLVQPVGSPLSLECTVEGTSNPNLYWYRQAAGRGLQLLFYSVGIGQISSEVPQNLSASRPQDRQFILSSKKLLLSDSGFYLCAWRILRTGELFFGEGSRLTVL.

J is TRBJ2-4 and V is TRBV18; weak D call: TRBD2 (5 bases). Trimming left V 0 bases short and J 0 bases short, with 9 bases between. Germline V gene lookup returns CDR1 KGHSH and CDR2 LQKENI. This CDR3 is 16 amino acids long. CDR3 nucleotide sequence: TGTGCCAGCTCACCACCCCTAGCTGTAGCCAAAAACATTCAGTACTTC. It codes for CASSPPLAVAKNIQYF.

The chain combines TRBV5-4 with TRBJ2-7; D tentatively fits TRBD1 or TRBD2 (5 bases each). The CDR3 length is 15 residues. Germline values: CDR1 SGHNT, CDR2 YYREEE (reference sequence). V gave up 1 base and J gave up 0 bases, with 11 bases separating them. In DNA form, the CDR3 reads TGTGCCAGCAGCTTGTATGGGGGACGCTCCTACGAGCAGTACTTC. It specifies CASSLYGGRSYEQYF.

This clone was seen more than once but under ten times. The rearrangement uses TRBV4-1 and TRBJ1-1; 7 bases align to TRBD1. From germline, CDR1 is MGHRA and CDR2 YSYEKL. The length of the CDR3 is 16 residues. Trimming removed 0 bases from V and 0 bases from J; junction bases left unmatched: 4. This CDR3 is CASSQDGGQLNTEAFF. The DNA of the CDR3 is TGCGCCAGCAGCCAAGACGGGGGACAGCTGAACACTGAAGCTTTCTTT.

The chain links TRBV9 to TRBJ2-1; TRBD2 matches 7 bases. Germline V gene data show CDR1 as SGDLS and CDR2 as YYNGEE. The CDR3 is 15 amino acids. Trimming took 0 bases from V and 3 from J; bases not matched to a gene: 3. CDR3 sequence (DNA): TGTGCCAGCAGCGTAGTTGGGGGGGACTACAATGAGCAGTTCTTC. This encodes CASSVVGGDYNEQFF.

The chain carries TRBV23-1 and TRBJ2-7; D may match TRBD1 or TRBD2 (6 bases each). TRBV23-1 counts as an open reading frame of uncertain function. V lost 2 bases and J 5 bases, leaving 7 bases between the germline ends. The CDR3 length is 12 residues. CDR3 sequence: CASSQGGHEQYF. As DNA, the CDR3 is TGCGCCAGCAGTCAAGGGGGGCACGAGCAGTACTTC.

This clone was seen only once. CDR3 sequence: CASIPRNEETQYF. The CDR3 coding sequence is TGTGCCAGCATCCCCCGAAACGAAGAGACCCAGTACTTC. J is TRBJ2-5 and V is TRBV2; D is ambiguous. The CDR3 extends over 13 amino acids. CDR1 is SNHLY, CDR2 FYNNEI, per germline. Trimming took 7 bases from V and 3 from J, leaving 12 bases between them.

V gene TRBV7-2 combines with J gene TRBJ2-2, with D possibly TRBD2 on 6 matching bases. Germline CDR1 is SGHTA and CDR2 is FQGNSA. Trimming took 4 bases from V and 2 from J, leaving 8 bases between them. The CDR3 sequence is 14 residues long. This CDR3 reads CASSSGLNTGELFF. CDR3 coding DNA: TGTGCCAGCAGCTCGGGACTCAACACCGGGGAGCTGTTTTTT.

This clone was seen more than once but under ten times. This chain uses TRBV27 with TRBJ2-7; D ambiguous. CDR1 and CDR2 (germline): MNHEY, SMNVEV (reference sequence). The CDR3 is 14 residues long. V shed 3 bases and J shed 3 bases, with 12 bases lying between them. CDR3 sequence: CASSFGPNFYEQYF. Written as DNA, the CDR3 is TGTGCCAGCAGTTTTGGTCCGAACTTCTACGAGCAGTACTTC.

The chain uses TRBV4-1 and TRBJ2-6; tentative D call: TRBD2 (5 bases). Looked up from germline, CDR1 is MGHRA and CDR2 is YSYEKL. The V end was cut by 0 bases, the J end by 0 bases, with 6 bases between. The CDR3 has 16 amino acids. CDR3 in amino acids: CASSQDRGSGANVLTF. The CDR3 nucleotides are TGCGCCAGCAGCCAAGATCGGGGCTCTGGGGCCAACGTCCTGACTTTC.

This clone appeared a few times. The chain couples TRBV11-2 to TRBJ2-2; D is unclear. The CDR3 covers 13 residues. Trimming removed 3 bases at V and 3 bases at J, with 5 bases between. Germline V CDR1 and CDR2: SGHAT, FQNNGV. In DNA, the CDR3 is TGTGCCAGCAGCTTTTGGGACACCGGGGAGCTGTTTTTT. This encodes CASSFWDTGELFF. Complete variable domain (other parts from reference TRBV11-2 and TRBJ2-2): EAGVAQSPRYKIIEKRQSVAFWCNPISGHATLYWYQQILGQGPKLLIQFQNNGVVDDSQLPKDRFSAERLKGVDSTLKIQPAKLEDSAVYLCASSFWDTGELFFGEGSRLTVL.

The rearrangement joins TRBV27 to TRBJ2-1; 14 bases are shared with TRBD2. This CDR3 has 17 residues. V trimming: 6 bases; J trimming: 6 bases; junction bases outside the gene matches: 10. Per the germline V gene, CDR1 is MNHEY and CDR2 is SMNVEV (reference sequence). The CDR3 DNA reads TGTGCCAGCAGCCCCGTCCTGGGACTAGCGGGGGTCAATGAGCAGTTCTTC. This encodes CASSPVLGLAGVNEQFF.

CDR3 sequence reads: CASRLDGARVIGPNTEAFF. As DNA, the CDR3 is TGTGCCAGCAGGCTGGACGGGGCCAGGGTAATTGGGCCAAACACTGAAGCTTTCTTT. This chain joins TRBV7-9 and TRBJ1-1; tentatively, D is TRBD1 (5 bases). The V gene's germline CDR1 is SEHNR and CDR2 FQNEAQ (reference sequence). The CDR3 length is 19 residues. V was cut by 6 bases and J by 2 bases, with 28 bases left in between.

The gene calls are TRBV7-2 and TRBJ2-1; 10 bases match TRBD2. The length of the CDR3 is 17 residues. Germline V gene lookup returns CDR1 SGHTA and CDR2 FQGNSA. V lost 0 bases, J lost 10 bases, and 12 bases stayed unmatched. The CDR3 reads CASSLAGLAGETGEQFF. CDR3 nucleotide sequence: TGTGCCAGCAGCTTAGCGGGGCTAGCGGGGGAGACAGGAGAGCAGTTCTTC.

This chain links TRBV5-6 with TRBJ2-3; D possibly uses TRBD1 or TRBD2 (5 bases each). This CDR3 has 17 amino acids. V was pared by 0 bases and J by 0 bases, with 14 bases between. CDR1 and CDR2 (germline): SGHDT, YYEEEE. The CDR3 nucleotides read TGTGCCAGCAGCTTGGAGGGACCCGGATATAGCACAGATACGCAGTATTTT. As protein: CASSLEGPGYSTDTQYF.

This clone was observed once. The chain joins TRBV4-2 to TRBJ1-1; D may be TRBD1 (6 bases). With 4 bases removed from V and 0 bases from J, the gap between germline ends came to 12 bases. Germline values: CDR1 LGHNA, CDR2 YNFKEQ. This CDR3 region has 15 residues. The CDR3 loop is CASSLTGPMNTEAFF. In nucleotides, the CDR3 is TGTGCCAGCAGCCTAACAGGGCCTATGAACACTGAAGCTTTCTTT.